This is a list of T cell receptor beta chains from one sample in a study of blood T cells in healthy people across ages. TCRdb analysed the 5' RACE reads with MiXCR anew, one entry per CDR3 protein. The top ten hold 3% to 4% of the sample, which has 780,000 or so distinct CDR3 sequences, roughly 25% seen once. This sample was shared with a second study, whose subject was T cells of mothers and their children.

The sample consisted of blood. All receptors come from a boy aged 10-17 years in good health. The CDR3 runs from the conserved cysteine through the conserved F or W. The D gene is left open where the match is weak. Part of the rows lack a size; the others show once, few, many or a class for expanded clones.

>TRBV12-3/TRBV12-4|TRBJ2-4|-|many
TGTGCCAGCAGTTACAAAAACATTCAGTACTTC
CASSYKNIQYF
>TRBV20-1|TRBJ2-7|TRBD2|-
TGCAGTGCAACGGGAGGCACCTACGAGCAGTACTTC
CSATGGTYEQYF
>TRBV28|TRBJ1-1|TRBD1|-
TGTGCCAGCAGTTTATACCGGGGACAGGGGGACACTGAAGCTTTCTTT
CASSLYRGQGDTEAFF
>TRBV21-1|TRBJ1-6|-|-
TGTGCCAGCAGCAAAGGGATTGTGCGGACAGGGGGACCCATCCCTTCACCCCTCCACTTT
CASSKGIVRTGGPIPSPLHF
>TRBV11-2|TRBJ2-6|-|few
TGTGCCAGCACCCTAAGTGGGGGCTCAGGGGCCAACGTCCTGACTTTC
CASTLSGGSGANVLTF
>TRBV29-1|TRBJ1-3|-|few
TGCAGCGTTGACGCGGGTCACACCATATATTTT
CSVDAGHTIYF
>TRBV4-3|TRBJ2-1|-|-
TGCGCCAGCAGCCCCCGCCCCCGGGACTGGGCCCACAATGAGCAGTTCTTC
CASSPRPRDWAHNEQFF
>TRBV20-1|TRBJ1-5|-|few
TGCAGTGCTAGAGTGGCCGGGCAGCCCCAGCATTTT
CSARVAGQPQHF
>TRBV4-3|TRBJ1-1|TRBD1|few
TGCGCCAGCAGCCAAGATACAGGGACAGGTACTGAAGCTTTCTTT
CASSQDTGTGTEAFF
>TRBV27|TRBJ1-2|TRBD1|few
TGTGCCAGCAGTCCGCTGACAGGGTCAGGCTATGGCTACACCTTC
CASSPLTGSGYGYTF
>TRBV20-1|TRBJ2-5|TRBD1|few
TGCAGTGCTTTAGACAGGGGTGAGACCCAGTACTTC
CSALDRGETQYF
>TRBV6-2/TRBV6-3|TRBJ1-1|TRBD1|few
TGTGCCAGCAGTTACTCGGCCGGACAGGTTGAAGCTTTCTTT
CASSYSAGQVEAFF
>TRBV4-1|TRBJ1-6|-|few
TGCGCCAGCAGCGTACAGAATTCACCCCTCCACTTT
CASSVQNSPLHF
>TRBV10-3|TRBJ1-3|-|few
TGTGCCATCAGTGTAGGGACATTTCGAAACACCATATATTTT
CAISVGTFRNTIYF
>TRBV12-3/TRBV12-4|TRBJ1-4|-|few
TGTGCCAGCAGTTTATTCGGGCATAATGAAAAACTGTTTTTT
CASSLFGHNEKLFF
>TRBV15|TRBJ2-3|TRBD2|-
TGTGCCACCAGCAGCTCCCTGGGTAGCGGGAAGGGAGATACGCAGTATTTT
CATSSSLGSGKGDTQYF
>TRBV20-1|TRBJ1-2|-|few
TGCAGTGCTAGAGGATCAGAATTAAACTATGGCTACACCTTC
CSARGSELNYGYTF
>TRBV20-1|TRBJ2-5|TRBD2|-
TGCAGTGCCCCCGAGACCCCTGAGACTAGCGGGGGCGAGACCCAGTACTTC
CSAPETPETSGGETQYF
>TRBV19|TRBJ2-5|-|-
TGTGCCAGTAGTATTGGCGACCGGCTGCTGGAGACCCAGTACTTC
CASSIGDRLLETQYF
>TRBV4-1|TRBJ2-1|TRBD2|-
TGCGCCAGCAGCCAACGCGGGGAGGGGTATAATGAGCAGTTCTTC
CASSQRGEGYNEQFF
>TRBV10-3|TRBJ1-5|-|few
TGTGCCATCAGGGGGGCCGTTCAGGATCAGCCCCAGCATTTT
CAIRGAVQDQPQHF
>TRBV28|TRBJ1-5|-|-
TGTGCCAGCAGGTTGGAGGGGTTAGGGGATCAGCCCCAGCATTTT
CASRLEGLGDQPQHF
>TRBV12-3/TRBV12-4|TRBJ2-7|-|-
TGTGCCAGCAGCGGCATAGGGCCCAACCTCCTCAGCTCCTACGAGCAGTACTTC
CASSGIGPNLLSSYEQYF
>TRBV29-1|TRBJ2-5|-|-
TGCAGCGTTGGAGTTGCGGACAGCCAAGAGACCCAGTACTTC
CSVGVADSQETQYF
>TRBV6-1|TRBJ2-7|TRBD1|-
TGTGCCAGCAGCCCACTGGACAGGGGCATCATCTACGAGCAGTACTTC
CASSPLDRGIIYEQYF
>TRBV28|TRBJ2-5|-|many
TGTGCCAGCAGTTTACTAAAAGAGACCCAGTACTTC
CASSLLKETQYF
>TRBV20-1|TRBJ2-5|-|-
TGCAGTGCGCACAAGACAGGCCAAGAGACCCAGTACTTC
CSAHKTGQETQYF
>TRBV11-2|TRBJ2-5|-|few
TGTGCCAGCAGCCCCGAGGGAGGCAGGGAAGAGACCCAGTACTTC
CASSPEGGREETQYF
>TRBV12-3/TRBV12-4|TRBJ1-2|-|few
TGTGCCAGCAGACCCAATGGGGACTATGGCTACACCTTC
CASRPNGDYGYTF
>TRBV27|TRBJ1-1|TRBD1|few
TGTGCCAGCATCACAACCCCAGGGGGCACTGAAGCTTTCTTT
CASITTPGGTEAFF
>TRBV29-1|TRBJ2-1|-|few
TGCAGCGTGGGGGTGGCAGGAGGGTACTACAATGAGCAGTTCTTC
CSVGVAGGYYNEQFF
>TRBV10-3|TRBJ1-2|-|-
TGTGCCATCAGTGAGTCGGTCGGCCTACCCTGGGATGTCTACACCTTC
CAISESVGLPWDVYTF
>TRBV2|TRBJ1-5|-|-
TGTGCCAGCAGTGGTAGAATTAGCAATCAGCCCCAGCATTTT
CASSGRISNQPQHF
>TRBV20-1|TRBJ1-5|-|-
TGCAGTGCCCGACAGTCCAATCAGCCCCAGCATTTT
CSARQSNQPQHF
>TRBV6-5|TRBJ1-1|TRBD1|few
TGTGCCAGCAGTCCCGGGACAGCTTTTGAAGCTTTCTTT
CASSPGTAFEAFF
>TRBV4-2|TRBJ2-1|-|few
TGTGCCAGCAGCCAAGAATGGGGGAGCAATGAGCAGTTCTTC
CASSQEWGSNEQFF
>TRBV28|TRBJ2-3|-|-
TGTGCCAGCAGTTTATGGTCCGTCGGTGGTACGCAGTATTTT
CASSLWSVGGTQYF
>TRBV24-1|TRBJ2-1|TRBD2|few
TGTGCCACCAGTGAGAGGCAGGGAAAGGCTAGCGGGAGTCTCTACGATGAGCAGTTCTTC
CATSERQGKASGSLYDEQFF
>TRBV20-1|TRBJ2-7|TRBD2|many
TGCAGTGCAGATCTAACGGGAGGAGACTACGAGCAGTACTTC
CSADLTGGDYEQYF
>TRBV5-6|TRBJ2-5|TRBD1|few
TGTGCCAGCAGCTTGTTTGGTGGGACAGGACTACAAGAGACCCAGTACTTC
CASSLFGGTGLQETQYF
>TRBV6-5|TRBJ2-1|TRBD2|few
TGTGCCAGCAGTTACAGGATAGCGGGGACCTACAATGAGCAGTTCTTC
CASSYRIAGTYNEQFF
>TRBV9|TRBJ1-4|-|few
TGTGCCAGCAGCCCCCAAGACGCAGCAACTAATGAAAAACTGTTTTTT
CASSPQDAATNEKLFF
>TRBV12-3/TRBV12-4|TRBJ1-4|-|-
TGTGCCAGCAGTTCCCACGAGGGGCCGAATAATGAAAAACTGTTTTTT
CASSSHEGPNNEKLFF
>TRBV6-1|TRBJ2-7|-|-
TGTGCCAGCACCTGGGGGATCTACGAGCAGTACTTC
CASTWGIYEQYF
>TRBV7-2|TRBJ1-1|-|-
TGTGCCAGCAGCTTAGGGGGGATTAGGAACACTGAAGCTTTCTTT
CASSLGGIRNTEAFF
>TRBV7-2|TRBJ1-4|-|-
TGTGCCAGCAGCTTATGGTGGGGGCCTAATGAAAAACTGTTTTTT
CASSLWWGPNEKLFF
>TRBV18|TRBJ2-1|TRBD1|-
TGTGCCAGCTCACCACCGGGGACAGCTTACAATGAGCAGTTCTTC
CASSPPGTAYNEQFF
>TRBV10-3|TRBJ2-5|-|-
TGTGCCACCGGGCTCACCAGCGATAAGGAGACCCAGTACTTC
CATGLTSDKETQYF
>TRBV7-2|TRBJ2-1|TRBD2|-
TGTGCCAGCAGCTTAGTGCCCCTAGCGGGGGGGCGTCAGAATGAGCAGTTTTTC
CASSLVPLAGGRQNEQFF
>TRBV7-9|TRBJ1-2|-|few
TGTGCCAGCAGCTTAAATCCCAACTATGGCTACACCTTC
CASSLNPNYGYTF
>TRBV2|TRBJ2-2|-|-
TGTGCCAGCACCGAGGGGACCGGGACCGGGGAGCTGTTTTTT
CASTEGTGTGELFF
>TRBV5-1|TRBJ2-6|-|-
TGCGCCAGCTCTCTAAGGGGGGTCTCCTCTGGGGCCAACGTCCTGACTTTC
CASSLRGVSSGANVLTF
>TRBV7-2|TRBJ2-7|-|few
TGTGCCAGCAGCGTAAGTGCAGGACTACCCTACGAGCAGTACTTC
CASSVSAGLPYEQYF